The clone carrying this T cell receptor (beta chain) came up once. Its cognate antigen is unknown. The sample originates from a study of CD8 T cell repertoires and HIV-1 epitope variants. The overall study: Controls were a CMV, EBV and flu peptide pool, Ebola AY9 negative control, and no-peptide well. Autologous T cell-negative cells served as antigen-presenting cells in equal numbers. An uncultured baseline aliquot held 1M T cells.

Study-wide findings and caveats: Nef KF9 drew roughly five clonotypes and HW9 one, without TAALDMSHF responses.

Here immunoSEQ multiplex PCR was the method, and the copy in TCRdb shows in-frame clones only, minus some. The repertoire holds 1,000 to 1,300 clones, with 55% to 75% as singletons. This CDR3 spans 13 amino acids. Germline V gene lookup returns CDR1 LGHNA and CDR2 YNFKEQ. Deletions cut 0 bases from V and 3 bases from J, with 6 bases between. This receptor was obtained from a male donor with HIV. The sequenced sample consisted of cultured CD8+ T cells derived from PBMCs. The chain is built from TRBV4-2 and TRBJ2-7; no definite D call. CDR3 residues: CASSQDGFYEQYF. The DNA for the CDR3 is TGTGCCAGCAGCCAAGATGGCTTCTACGAGCAGTACTTC.